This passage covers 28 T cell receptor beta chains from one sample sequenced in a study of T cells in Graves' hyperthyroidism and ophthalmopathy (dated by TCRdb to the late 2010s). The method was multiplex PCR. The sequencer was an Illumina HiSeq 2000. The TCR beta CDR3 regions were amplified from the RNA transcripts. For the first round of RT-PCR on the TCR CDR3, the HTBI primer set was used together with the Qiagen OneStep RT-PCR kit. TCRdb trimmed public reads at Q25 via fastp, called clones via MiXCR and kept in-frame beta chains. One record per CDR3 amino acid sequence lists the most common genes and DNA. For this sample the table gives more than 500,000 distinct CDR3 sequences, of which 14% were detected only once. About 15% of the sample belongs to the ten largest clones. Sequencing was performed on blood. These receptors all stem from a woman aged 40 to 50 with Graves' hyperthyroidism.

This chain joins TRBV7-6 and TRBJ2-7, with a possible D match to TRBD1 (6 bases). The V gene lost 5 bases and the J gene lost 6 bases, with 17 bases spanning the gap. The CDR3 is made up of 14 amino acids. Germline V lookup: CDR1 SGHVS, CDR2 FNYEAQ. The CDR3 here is CASSPGVLTGEQYF. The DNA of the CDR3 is TGTGCCAGCAGCCCAGGGGTTTTGACGGGCGAGCAGTACTTC.

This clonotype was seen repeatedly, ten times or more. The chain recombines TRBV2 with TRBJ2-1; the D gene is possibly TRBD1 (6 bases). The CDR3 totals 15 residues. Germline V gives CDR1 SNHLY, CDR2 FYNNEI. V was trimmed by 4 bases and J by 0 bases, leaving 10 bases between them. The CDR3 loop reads CASSGVRGSYNEQFF. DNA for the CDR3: TGTGCCAGCAGTGGGGTCAGGGGCTCCTACAATGAGCAGTTCTTC.

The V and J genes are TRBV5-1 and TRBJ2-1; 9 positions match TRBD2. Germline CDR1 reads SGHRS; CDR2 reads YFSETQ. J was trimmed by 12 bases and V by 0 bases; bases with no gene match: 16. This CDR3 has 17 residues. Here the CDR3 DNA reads TGCGCCAGCAGCTTGGCCAAGGTAGCGGGAGACGTTGCAATGCAGTTCTTC. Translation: CASSLAKVAGDVAMQFF.

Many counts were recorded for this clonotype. The CDR3 region is CASSSGGSGVYNEQFF. The DNA of the CDR3 is TGTGCCAGCAGCTCCGGGGGCAGCGGGGTCTACAATGAGCAGTTCTTC. The genes are TRBV28 and TRBJ2-1; a weak D match, TRBD2 (7 bases). CDR3 length equals 16 residues. Germline values: CDR1 MDHEN, CDR2 SYDVKM. Between the trimmed V and J ends, which lost 6 bases and 3 bases, there was a span of 18 bases.

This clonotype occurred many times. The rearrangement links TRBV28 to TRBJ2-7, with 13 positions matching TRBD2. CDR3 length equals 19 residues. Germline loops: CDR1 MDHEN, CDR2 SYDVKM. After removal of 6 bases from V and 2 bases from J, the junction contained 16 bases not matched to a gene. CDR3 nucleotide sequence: TGTGCCAGCAGCACAATTCCCGGGACTAGCGGGATCCCCCCCTACGAGCAGTACTTC. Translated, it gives CASSTIPGTSGIPPYEQYF.

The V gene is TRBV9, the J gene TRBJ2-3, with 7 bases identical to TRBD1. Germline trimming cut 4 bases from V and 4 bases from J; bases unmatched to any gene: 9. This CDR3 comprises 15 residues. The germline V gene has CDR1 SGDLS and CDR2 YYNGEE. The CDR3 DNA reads TGTGCCAGCAGCTCCCGACAGGGACAATCAGATACGCAGTATTTT. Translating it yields CASSSRQGQSDTQYF. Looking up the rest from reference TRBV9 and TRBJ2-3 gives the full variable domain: DSGVTQTPKHLITATGQRVTLRCSPRSGDLSVYWYQQSLDQGLQFLIQYYNGEERAKGNILERFSAQQFPDLHSELNLSSLELGDSALYFCASSSRQGQSDTQYFGPGTRLTVL.

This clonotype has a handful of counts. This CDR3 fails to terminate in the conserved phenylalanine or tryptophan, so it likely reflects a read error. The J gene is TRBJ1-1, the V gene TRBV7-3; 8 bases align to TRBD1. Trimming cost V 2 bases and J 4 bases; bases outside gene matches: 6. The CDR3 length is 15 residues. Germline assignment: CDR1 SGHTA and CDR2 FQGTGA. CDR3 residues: CASSLQQGGSTEAFS. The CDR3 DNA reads TGTGCCAGCAGCTTACAACAGGGGGGGAGCACTGAAGCTTTCTCT.

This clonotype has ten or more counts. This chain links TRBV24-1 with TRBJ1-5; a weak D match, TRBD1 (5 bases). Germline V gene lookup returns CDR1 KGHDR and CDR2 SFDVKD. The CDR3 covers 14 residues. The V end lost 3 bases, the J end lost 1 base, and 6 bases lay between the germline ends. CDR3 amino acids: CATSDPGSNQPQHF. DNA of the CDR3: TGTGCCACCAGTGATCCAGGGAGCAATCAGCCCCAGCATTTT.

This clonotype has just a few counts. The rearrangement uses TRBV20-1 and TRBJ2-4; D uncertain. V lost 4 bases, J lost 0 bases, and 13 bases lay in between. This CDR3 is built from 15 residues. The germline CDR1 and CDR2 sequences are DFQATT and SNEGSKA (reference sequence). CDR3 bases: TGCAGTGCTAACCGTCCCTTCGGAGCCAAAAACATTCAGTACTTC. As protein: CSANRPFGAKNIQYF.

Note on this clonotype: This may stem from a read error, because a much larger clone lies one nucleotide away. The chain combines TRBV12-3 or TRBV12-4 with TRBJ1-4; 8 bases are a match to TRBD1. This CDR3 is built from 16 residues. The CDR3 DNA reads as TGTGCCAGCAGCTATGTACAGGGGGTAACTAATGAAAAACCGTTTTTT. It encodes CASSYVQGVTNEKPFF.

CDR3: CAISLDRQSTDTQYF. CDR3 nucleotide sequence: TGTGCCATCAGCCTAGACAGGCAAAGCACAGATACGCAGTATTTT. V gene TRBV10-3 combines with J gene TRBJ2-3, with D possibly TRBD1 on 6 matching bases. Germline V CDR1 and CDR2: ENHRY, SYGVKD. The length of the CDR3 is 15 residues. The germline V and J ends were trimmed by 6 bases and 0 bases, with 13 bases remaining between them.

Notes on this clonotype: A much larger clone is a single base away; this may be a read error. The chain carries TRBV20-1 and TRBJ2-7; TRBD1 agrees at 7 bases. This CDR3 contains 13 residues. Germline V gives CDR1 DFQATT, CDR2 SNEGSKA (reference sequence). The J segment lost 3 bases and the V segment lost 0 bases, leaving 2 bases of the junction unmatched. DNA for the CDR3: TGCAGTGCTAGAGATCAGGGGGTCTACGAGCAGTACTTC. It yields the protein CSARDQGVYEQYF.

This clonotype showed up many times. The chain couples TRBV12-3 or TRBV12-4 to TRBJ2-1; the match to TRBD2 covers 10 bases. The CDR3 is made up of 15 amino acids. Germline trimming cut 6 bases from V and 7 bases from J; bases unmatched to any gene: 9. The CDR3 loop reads CASRERGLAHNEQFF. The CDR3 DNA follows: TGTGCCAGCAGGGAGCGGGGACTAGCGCATAATGAGCAGTTCTTC.

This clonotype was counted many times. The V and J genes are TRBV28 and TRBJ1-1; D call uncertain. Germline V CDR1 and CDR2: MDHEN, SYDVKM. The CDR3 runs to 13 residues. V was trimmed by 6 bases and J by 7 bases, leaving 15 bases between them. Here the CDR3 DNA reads TGTGCCAGCAGCTTCCCTTTTAGCAGTGAAGCTTTCTTT. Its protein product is CASSFPFSSEAFF.

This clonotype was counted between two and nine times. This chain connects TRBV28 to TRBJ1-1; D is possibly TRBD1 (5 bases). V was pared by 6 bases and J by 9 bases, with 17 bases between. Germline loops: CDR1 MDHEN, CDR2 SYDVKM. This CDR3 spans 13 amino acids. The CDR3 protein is CASRGREGFQAFF. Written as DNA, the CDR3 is TGTGCCAGCAGGGGCAGGGAGGGGTTCCAAGCTTTCTTT.

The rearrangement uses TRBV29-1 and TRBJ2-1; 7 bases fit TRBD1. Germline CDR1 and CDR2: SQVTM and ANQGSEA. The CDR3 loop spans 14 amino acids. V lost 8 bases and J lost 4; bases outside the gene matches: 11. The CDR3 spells CSSWAGTAYNEQFF. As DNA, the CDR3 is TGCAGCTCATGGGCCGGGACAGCGTACAATGAGCAGTTCTTC.

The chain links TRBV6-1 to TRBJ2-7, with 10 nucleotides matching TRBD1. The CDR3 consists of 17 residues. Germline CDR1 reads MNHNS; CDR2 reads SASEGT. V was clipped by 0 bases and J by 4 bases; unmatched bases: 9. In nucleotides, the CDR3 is TGTGCCAGCAGTGAAGCGGATGGACAGGGGGGATTATACGAGCAGTACTTC. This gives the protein CASSEADGQGGLYEQYF.

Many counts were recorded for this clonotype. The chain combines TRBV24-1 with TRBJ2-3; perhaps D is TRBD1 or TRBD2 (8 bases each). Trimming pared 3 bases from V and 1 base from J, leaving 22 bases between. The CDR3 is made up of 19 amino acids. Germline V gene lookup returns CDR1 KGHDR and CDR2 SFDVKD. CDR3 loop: CATSDRGGQVNPGTDTQYF. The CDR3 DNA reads TGTGCCACCAGTGATCGGGGGGGACAGGTCAACCCAGGCACAGATACGCAGTATTTT.

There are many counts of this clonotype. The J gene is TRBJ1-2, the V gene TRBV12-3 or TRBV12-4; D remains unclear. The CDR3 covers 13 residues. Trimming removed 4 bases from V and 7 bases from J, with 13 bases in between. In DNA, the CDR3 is TGTGCCAGCAGTTCAAATAAGGGTGGTGGCTACACCTTC. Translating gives CASSSNKGGGYTF.

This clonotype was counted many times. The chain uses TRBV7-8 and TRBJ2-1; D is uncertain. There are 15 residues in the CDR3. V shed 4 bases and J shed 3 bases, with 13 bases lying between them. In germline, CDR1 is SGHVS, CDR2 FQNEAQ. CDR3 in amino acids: CASSYIAVLYNEQFF. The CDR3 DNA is TGTGCCAGCAGCTACATAGCAGTCCTCTACAATGAGCAGTTCTTC.

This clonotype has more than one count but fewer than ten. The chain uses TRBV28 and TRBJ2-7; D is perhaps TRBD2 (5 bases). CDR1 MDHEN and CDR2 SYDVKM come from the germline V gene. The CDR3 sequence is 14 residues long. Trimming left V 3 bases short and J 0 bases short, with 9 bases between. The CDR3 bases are TGTGCCAGCAGTTTCTCAGCGGACTCCTACGAGCAGTACTTC. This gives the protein CASSFSADSYEQYF. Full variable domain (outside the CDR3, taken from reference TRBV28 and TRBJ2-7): DVKVTQSSRYLVKRTGEKVFLECVQDMDHENMFWYRQDPGLGLRLIYFSYDVKMKEKGDIPEGYSVSREKKERFSLILESASTNQTSMYLCASSFSADSYEQYFGPGTRLTVT.

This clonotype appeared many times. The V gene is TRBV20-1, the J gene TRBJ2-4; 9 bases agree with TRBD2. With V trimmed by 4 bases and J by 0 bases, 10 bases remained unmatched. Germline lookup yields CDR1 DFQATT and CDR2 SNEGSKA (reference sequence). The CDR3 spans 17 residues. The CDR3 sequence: CSAKPWTSDLAKNIQYF. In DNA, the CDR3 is TGCAGTGCTAAACCGTGGACTAGCGACTTAGCCAAAAACATTCAGTACTTC.

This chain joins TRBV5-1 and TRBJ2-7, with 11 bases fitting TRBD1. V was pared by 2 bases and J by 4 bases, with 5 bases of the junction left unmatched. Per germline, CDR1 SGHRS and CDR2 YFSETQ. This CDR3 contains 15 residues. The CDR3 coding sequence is TGCGCCAGCAGCTTTGGGGGGACAGGGGGTTACGAGCAGTACTTC. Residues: CASSFGGTGGYEQYF.

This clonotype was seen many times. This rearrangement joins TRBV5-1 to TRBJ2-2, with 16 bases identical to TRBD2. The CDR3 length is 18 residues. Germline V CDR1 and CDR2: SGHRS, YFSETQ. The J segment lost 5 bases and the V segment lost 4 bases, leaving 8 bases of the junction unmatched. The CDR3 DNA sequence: TGCGCCAGCAGCCCGGGACTAGCGGGAGGGCCTTGGACCGGGGAGCTGTTTTTT. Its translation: CASSPGLAGGPWTGELFF.

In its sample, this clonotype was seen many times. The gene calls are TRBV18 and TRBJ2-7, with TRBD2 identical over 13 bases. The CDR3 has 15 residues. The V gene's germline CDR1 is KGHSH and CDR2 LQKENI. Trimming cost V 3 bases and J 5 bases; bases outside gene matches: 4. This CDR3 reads CASSPGLAGVNEQYF. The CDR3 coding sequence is TGTGCCAGCTCACCCGGACTAGCGGGAGTGAACGAGCAGTACTTC.

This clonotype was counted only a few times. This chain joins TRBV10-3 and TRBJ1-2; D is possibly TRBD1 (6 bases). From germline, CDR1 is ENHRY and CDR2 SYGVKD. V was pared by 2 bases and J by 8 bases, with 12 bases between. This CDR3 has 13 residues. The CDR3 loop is CAISETGTIGYTF. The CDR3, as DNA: TGTGCCATCAGTGAGACCGGGACAATCGGCTACACCTTC.

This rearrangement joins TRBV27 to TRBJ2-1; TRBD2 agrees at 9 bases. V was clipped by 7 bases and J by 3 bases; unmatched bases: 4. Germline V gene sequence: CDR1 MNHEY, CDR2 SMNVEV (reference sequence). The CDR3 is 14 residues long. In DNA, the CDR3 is TGTGCCAGCAAGGCGACTAGCGGCTACAATGAGCAGTTCTTC. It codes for CASKATSGYNEQFF.

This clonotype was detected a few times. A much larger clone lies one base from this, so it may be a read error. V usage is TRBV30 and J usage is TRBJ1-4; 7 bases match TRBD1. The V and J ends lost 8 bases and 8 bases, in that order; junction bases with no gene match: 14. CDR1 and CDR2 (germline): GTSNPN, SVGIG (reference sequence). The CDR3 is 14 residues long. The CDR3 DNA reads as TGTGCCCGAAAAGTTAGGACAGGATCGGAAAAACTGTTTTTT. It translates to CARKVRTGSEKLFF. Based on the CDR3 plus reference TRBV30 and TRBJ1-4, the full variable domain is SQTIHQWPATLVQPVGSPLSLECTVEGTSNPNLYWYRQAAGRGLQLLFYSVGIGQISSEVPQNLSASRPQDRQFILSSKKLLLSDSGFYLCARKVRTGSEKLFFGSGTQLSVL.